The 28 T cell receptor beta chains given below trace back to one sample, sequenced in a study of blood T cell repertoires in COVID-19. Measured with immunoSEQ multiplex PCR; TCRdb has only the in-frame clones, and not every one. The repertoire includes fewer than 80,000 clones, 88% of them detected once, and about 22% sits in the top ten. Sequencing input: peripheral blood. These receptor sequences come from a woman between 45 and 60 years old with active or convalescent COVID-19.

The DNA for the CDR3 is TGTGCCAGCAGCCCAAGACTAGCGGGAGGGACCTACGAGCAGTACTTC. It is translated as CASSPRLAGGTYEQYF. V gene TRBV5-4 combines with J gene TRBJ2-7, with 14 bases aligning to TRBD2. The CDR3 runs to 16 residues. Germline CDR1 and CDR2: SGHNT and YYREEE (reference sequence). V dropped 4 bases and J dropped 2; count of bases not matched to a gene: 5. Variable domain in full (rest from reference TRBV5-4 and TRBJ2-7): ETGVTQSPTHLIKTRGQQVTLRCSSQSGHNTVSWYQQALGQGPQFIFQYYREEENGRGNFPPRFSGLQFPNYSSELNVNALELDDSALYLCASSPRLAGGTYEQYFGPGTRLTVT.

The rearrangement joins TRBV10-3 to TRBJ2-7; TRBD1 aligns across 11 bases. J lost 5 bases, V lost 3 bases, and 3 bases had no gene match. The CDR3 sequence is 14 residues long. Germline V gives CDR1 ENHRY, CDR2 SYGVKD. Here the CDR3 DNA reads TGTGCCATCAGTGACGGGACAGGGGGAGACGAGCAGTACTTC. As protein: CAISDGTGGDEQYF.

J is TRBJ2-1 and V is TRBV9; 10 bases align to TRBD2. Per the germline V gene, CDR1 is SGDLS and CDR2 is YYNGEE. The CDR3 length is 15 residues. Unmatched junction bases numbered 8, after V lost 1 base and J lost 10 bases. Here the CDR3 reads CASSVNQREGDEQFF. CDR3 coding DNA: TGTGCCAGCAGCGTAAACCAGCGGGAGGGTGACGAGCAGTTCTTC.

The sample holds one count of this clone. This chain connects TRBV2 to TRBJ2-5; D is possibly TRBD2 (6 bases). This CDR3 comprises 14 residues. Germline-derived CDR1 and CDR2 are SNHLY and FYNNEI. Trimming removed 6 bases from V and 4 bases from J, with 15 bases in between. The CDR3 coding sequence is TGTGCCAGCAGAAGGTGGGCGGGACCAGAGACCCAGTACTTC. Translated, it gives CASRRWAGPETQYF.

The chain joins TRBV4-2 to TRBJ1-4; possibly TRBD1 for D (6 bases). Trimming left V 0 bases short and J 7 bases short, with 12 bases between. Germline V gene data show CDR1 as LGHNA and CDR2 as YNFKEQ. The CDR3 runs to 15 residues. The CDR3 coding sequence is TGTGCCAGCAGCCAAGAAGGAGGACAGAGTGAAAAACTGTTTTTT. This translates into CASSQEGGQSEKLFF.

This rearrangement joins TRBV10-2 to TRBJ2-2, with D uncertain. V was pared by 4 bases and J by 4 bases, with 7 bases between. This CDR3 is built from 13 residues. The germline CDR1 and CDR2 sequences are WSHSY and SAAADI. CDR3 residues: CASSVAPTGELFF. The DNA of the CDR3 is TGCGCCAGCAGTGTGGCCCCCACCGGGGAGCTGTTTTTT.

This clone came up once. The rearrangement uses TRBV29-1 and TRBJ2-7, with D possibly being TRBD1 (5 bases). Trimming cost V 4 bases and J 3 bases, with 16 bases left between them. The germline CDR1 and CDR2 sequences are SQVTM and ANQGSEA. This CDR3 region has 14 residues. DNA for the CDR3: TGCAGCGTTGGGTCTGGGATACAGGACTACGAGCAGTACTTC. It is translated as CSVGSGIQDYEQYF.

The chain carries TRBV27 and TRBJ1-6; D is unresolved. Trimming shortened V by 5 bases and J by 9 bases, and 17 bases separated the two germline ends. Per the germline V gene, CDR1 is MNHEY and CDR2 is SMNVEV (reference sequence). The CDR3 has 15 amino acids. The CDR3 here is CASSPPREDGSPLHF. DNA of the CDR3: TGTGCCAGCAGTCCCCCGAGGGAAGATGGTTCACCCCTCCACTTT.

The genes are TRBV5-4 and TRBJ1-1; D not certain. Per the germline V gene, CDR1 is SGHNT and CDR2 is YYREEE (reference sequence). V lost 0 bases and J 4 bases, leaving 7 bases between the germline ends. The CDR3 contains 13 residues. The CDR3, as DNA: TGTGCCAGCAGCTTGGCGGGAAGCACTGAAGCTTTCTTT. As protein: CASSLAGSTEAFF. The full variable domain, in which reference TRBV5-4 and TRBJ1-1 provide the parts outside the CDR3, is ETGVTQSPTHLIKTRGQQVTLRCSSQSGHNTVSWYQQALGQGPQFIFQYYREEENGRGNFPPRFSGLQFPNYSSELNVNALELDDSALYLCASSLAGSTEAFFGQGTRLTVV.

This clone was seen more than once but under ten times. The chain couples TRBV7-8 to TRBJ2-6, with D possibly TRBD1 on 5 matching bases. Trimming shortened V by 6 bases and J by 4 bases, and 13 bases separated the two germline ends. Germline assignment: CDR1 SGHVS and CDR2 FQNEAQ. The CDR3 loop spans 15 amino acids. CDR3 in DNA: TGTGCCAGCAGTAACCAGGGTTCCGGGGCCAACGTCCTGACTTTC. Its translation is CASSNQGSGANVLTF.

This clone was picked up a small number of times. V and J are TRBV11-3 and TRBJ2-4; 7 positions match TRBD2. V shed 1 base, J shed 6 bases, and the junction held 6 bases outside the gene matches. Germline V gene lookup returns CDR1 SGHNT and CDR2 YENEEA. The CDR3 has 15 amino acids. Here the CDR3 reads CASSLGEGFGNIQYF. CDR3 DNA sequence: TGTGCCAGCAGCTTAGGGGAGGGATTTGGAAACATTCAGTACTTC.

The chain employs TRBV10-2 and TRBJ2-5, with D possibly being TRBD1 (6 bases). Germline assignment: CDR1 WSHSY and CDR2 SAAADI. The CDR3 length is 13 residues. The V gene lost 4 bases and the J gene lost 4 bases, with 10 bases spanning the gap. The CDR3 here is CASSGVRGETQYF. CDR3 sequence (DNA): TGCGCCAGCAGTGGGGTCAGGGGAGAGACCCAGTACTTC.

V and J are TRBV7-9 and TRBJ2-7, with D maybe TRBD1 (5 bases). The germline CDR1 and CDR2 sequences are SEHNR and FQNEAQ (reference sequence). The CDR3 is 12 amino acids. Between the trimmed V and J ends, which lost 5 bases and 10 bases, there was a span of 15 bases. The CDR3: CASSPLPTDQYF. Written as DNA, the CDR3 is TGTGCCAGCAGCCCACTCCCGACAGATCAGTACTTC.

CDR3 bases: TGCGCCAGCAGCTCGGGACAGGGAATGGAAAAACTGTTTTTT. Translated: CASSSGQGMEKLFF. The rearrangement joins TRBV5-1 to TRBJ1-4, with TRBD1 identical over 9 bases. Unmatched junction bases numbered 5, after V lost 3 bases and J lost 8 bases. Germline V gives CDR1 SGHRS, CDR2 YFSETQ. The CDR3 is 14 residues long.

The rearrangement links TRBV29-1 to TRBJ2-1; 14 bases match TRBD2. This CDR3 has 18 residues. Germline CDR1 SQVTM, CDR2 ANQGSEA. J gave up 5 bases and V 5 bases, and 14 bases lay outside the gene matches. The CDR3 nucleotides read TGCAGCGTTTTCCCAGAGACTAGCGGGAGGGCAAGGGACAATGAGCAGTTCTTC. Residues: CSVFPETSGRARDNEQFF.

The genes are TRBV10-1 and TRBJ2-1; 14 nucleotides agree with TRBD2. Germline CDR1 reads WNHNN; CDR2 reads SYGVQD (reference sequence). The CDR3 contains 17 residues. J was trimmed by 5 bases and V by 3 bases; bases with no gene match: 6. CDR3 DNA sequence: TGCGCCAGCAGTGAAGGGACTAGCGGGAGTTTAGACAATGAGCAGTTCTTC. Residues: CASSEGTSGSLDNEQFF.

The sample holds one count of this clone. The J gene is TRBJ2-2, the V gene TRBV19, with 10 bases matching TRBD2. The CDR3 is made up of 16 amino acids. The V gene end was trimmed by 5 bases and the J gene end by 4 bases; junction bases not matched to a gene: 7. Germline V gene lookup returns CDR1 LNHDA and CDR2 SQIVND (reference sequence). The CDR3 loop reads CASSRGLAEITGELFF. As DNA, the CDR3 is TGTGCCAGTAGTCGTGGACTAGCGGAGATCACCGGGGAGCTGTTTTTT.

The chain carries TRBV18 and TRBJ2-7, with 11 bases fitting TRBD2. J was trimmed by 4 bases and V by 4 bases; bases with no gene match: 9. Per germline, CDR1 KGHSH and CDR2 LQKENI. CDR3 size: 16 residues. The CDR3 is CASSLGTSGTEYEQYF. CDR3 bases: TGTGCCAGCTCACTAGGGACTAGCGGCACGGAGTACGAGCAGTACTTC.

In its sample, this clone was seen once. The chain uses TRBV3-1 (or the pseudogene TRBV3-2) and TRBJ2-7; tentative D call: TRBD1 (6 bases). This CDR3 contains 13 residues. Germline CDR1 is LGHDT and CDR2 is YNNKEL (reference sequence). Trimming shortened V by 6 bases and J by 1 base, and 10 bases separated the two germline ends. The CDR3 spells CASSLQGSYEQYF. The CDR3 DNA follows: TGTGCCAGCAGTCTACAGGGATCCTACGAGCAGTACTTC.

The chain carries TRBV29-1 and TRBJ1-2; the D gene is possibly TRBD1 (5 bases). CDR1 and CDR2 from the germline V gene are SQVTM and ANQGSEA. V was pared by 0 bases and J by 8 bases, with 16 bases between. CDR3 length equals 14 residues. The CDR3 loop is CSVEDRGRARGYTF. The CDR3 coding sequence is TGCAGCGTTGAAGATAGAGGCAGGGCGAGAGGCTACACCTTC.

The chain carries TRBV5-1 and TRBJ2-7, with D perhaps TRBD1 (5 bases). Germline V gives CDR1 SGHRS, CDR2 YFSETQ. The V gene lost 4 bases and the J gene lost 6 bases, with 14 bases spanning the gap. This CDR3 is built from 13 residues. This chain's CDR3 is CASSPDSQGEQYF. The CDR3 DNA is TGCGCCAGCAGCCCCGACTCTCAGGGCGAGCAGTACTTC. Full variable domain (outside the CDR3, taken from reference TRBV5-1 and TRBJ2-7): KAGVTQTPRYLIKTRGQQVTLSCSPISGHRSVSWYQQTPGQGLQFLFEYFSETQRNKGNFPGRFSGRQFSNSRSEMNVSTLELGDSALYLCASSPDSQGEQYFGPGTRLTVT.

This clone has a single count. V is TRBV19 and J is TRBJ1-1; TRBD1 matches 9 bases. V lost 6 bases, J lost 1 base, and 3 bases stayed unmatched. The CDR3 contains 14 residues. Germline V lookup: CDR1 LNHDA, CDR2 SQIVND (reference sequence). The CDR3 DNA reads TGTGCCAGTAGACAGGGGGCGGAGAACACTGAAGCTTTCTTT. The encoded protein is CASRQGAENTEAFF.

The genes are TRBV9 and TRBJ1-1, with TRBD1 as a possible D gene (5 bases). With 0 bases removed from V and 2 bases from J, the gap between germline ends came to 11 bases. CDR3 length: 15 amino acids. Per germline, CDR1 SGDLS and CDR2 YYNGEE. The CDR3 spells CASSVGAGPNTEAFF. CDR3 DNA: TGTGCCAGCAGCGTAGGAGCAGGGCCTAACACTGAAGCTTTCTTT.

The chain uses TRBV29-1 and TRBJ1-1, with 10 bases identical to TRBD1. Losses at the gene ends were 7 bases for V and 7 bases for J; bases not matched to a gene: 9. The germline V gene encodes CDR1 SQVTM and CDR2 ANQGSEA. This CDR3 region has 13 residues. The CDR3 loop is CSGVPGQGSEAFF. CDR3 nucleotide sequence: TGCAGCGGTGTCCCGGGACAGGGGAGTGAAGCTTTCTTT.

This sequence joins TRBV18 and TRBJ1-6; 8 positions match TRBD1. The V gene's germline CDR1 is KGHSH and CDR2 LQKENI. J lost 3 bases, V lost 4 bases, and 11 bases had no gene match. This CDR3 comprises 18 residues. The CDR3 loop is CASSLARDRRRYNSPLHF. The CDR3 DNA sequence: TGTGCCAGCTCACTCGCCCGGGACAGGAGACGCTATAATTCACCCCTCCACTTT.

The chain couples TRBV6-5 to TRBJ1-2, with 8 bases aligning to TRBD1. This CDR3 has 14 amino acids. Looked up from germline, CDR1 is MNHEY and CDR2 is SVGAGI. Trimming took 6 bases from V and 6 from J; bases not matched to a gene: 9. In DNA, the CDR3 is TGTGCCAGCAGCCAATTAGGACAGGGAAATGGCTACACCTTC. Its translation: CASSQLGQGNGYTF.

The V gene is TRBV2, the J gene TRBJ1-1, with 7 bases aligning to TRBD1. CDR3 length: 17 residues. CDR1 SNHLY and CDR2 FYNNEI come from the germline V gene. J lost 3 bases, V lost 1 base, and 11 bases had no gene match. The CDR3: CASSEDVRWTGDTEAFF. In nucleotides, the CDR3 is TGTGCCAGCAGTGAAGATGTCCGTTGGACAGGAGACACTGAAGCTTTCTTT. Variable domain in full (rest from reference TRBV2 and TRBJ1-1): EPEVTQTPSHQVTQMGQEVILRCVPISNHLYFYWYRQILGQKVEFLVSFYNNEISEKSEIFDDQFSVERPDGSNFTLKIRSTKLEDSAMYFCASSEDVRWTGDTEAFFGQGTRLTVV.

The chain joins TRBV29-1 to TRBJ2-7; tentatively, D is TRBD1 (6 bases). The germline gives CDR1 SQVTM, CDR2 ANQGSEA. V lost 5 bases and J lost 4, with 15 bases in between. The CDR3 loop spans 13 amino acids. For the CDR3, the DNA is TGCAGCGTTTTATTCGGGACATCGTACGAGCAGTACTTC. It translates to CSVLFGTSYEQYF.